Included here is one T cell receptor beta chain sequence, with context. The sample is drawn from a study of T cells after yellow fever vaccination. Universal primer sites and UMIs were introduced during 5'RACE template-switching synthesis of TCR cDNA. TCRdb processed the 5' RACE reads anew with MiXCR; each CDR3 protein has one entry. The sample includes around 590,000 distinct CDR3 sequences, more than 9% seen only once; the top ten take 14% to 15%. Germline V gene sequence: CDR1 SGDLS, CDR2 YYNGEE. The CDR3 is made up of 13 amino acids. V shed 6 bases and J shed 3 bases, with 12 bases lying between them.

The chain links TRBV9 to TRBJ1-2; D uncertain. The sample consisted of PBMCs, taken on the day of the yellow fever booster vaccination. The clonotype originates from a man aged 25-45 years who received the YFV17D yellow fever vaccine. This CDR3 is CASTPGSHYGYTF. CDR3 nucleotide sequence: TGTGCCAGCACCCCGGGCAGCCACTATGGCTACACCTTC.